What follows describes a single TCR beta chain. Its recognized antigen is unknown. The record has no base qualities; no much larger clone is one base away. This record comes from a study of OX40 agonist ivuxolimab in advanced cancers. Study-level background: Ivuxolimab was an agonistic, fully human IgG2 monoclonal antibody directed against OX40 (CD134), a costimulatory receptor. A male proportion of 82.7% and a mean age of approximately 61 years, ranging from 23 to 79, were recorded for the dose-escalation cohort. Intravenous ivuxolimab was administered to patients every 2 weeks at six dose levels: 0.01, 0.1, 0.3, 1.5, 3 and 10 mg/kg. Prior anti-PD-1, anti-PD-L1 or anti-CTLA-4 therapy was permitted, and checkpoint inhibitors had been received by approximately 39% of dose-escalation patients. Partial responses occurred in three dose-escalation patients: two with cutaneous melanoma and one with hepatocellular carcinoma. The paper covers the monotherapy dose-escalation part of the phase I ivuxolimab trial, which included N ≈ 52 patients. The purpose of peripheral TCRbeta sequencing was to test whether ivuxolimab changed TCR sequence diversity and led to clonal T-cell expansion. Of the 50 to 55 dose-escalation patients, hepatocellular carcinoma was present in 19, melanoma in around 15, renal cell carcinoma in 9 and head and neck cancer in 9.

Genomic DNA was isolated from the sorted cells so that the TCRbeta CDR3 region could be sequenced. TCRbeta CDR3 regions were sequenced using the immunoSEQ Assay. TCRdb stores this immuneACCESS table with in-frame sequences only. Part of the clones is absent; in the studies checked, under half of the shortfall reflects unresolved V genes, and no reason is known for the rest. Here the sample has 43,000 or so clones; roughly 87% occur a single time. 11% to 15% of the sample belongs to the ten largest clones. Trimming at the junction amounts to 6 bases on V and 3 bases on J, and the germline ends lie 10 bases apart. The germline V gene specifies MNHEY as CDR1 and SVGAGI as CDR2. The CDR3 starts with the cysteine, ends with the phenylalanine, and has 13 residues. CDR3 DNA only is kept here, 39 bases in frame from base 1. Broader findings and caveats from the paper: At doses of 0.1 to 3.0 mg/kg, clonal expansion of both CD4+ and CD8+ blood T cells was observed from baseline to week 6. Low levels of normalized T-cell clonal expansion were also shown by some nonresponding patients. In partial responders in the 0.1-3.0 mg/kg groups, normalized peripheral clonal expansion was found to be among the lowest, especially among CD8+ T cells. Antigen specificity was not determined for the clonally expanded peripheral T cells. On average, CD8+ T cells showed more expanded clones than CD4+ T cells after ivuxolimab.

Patients with a history of autoimmune disease or receiving systemic immunosuppression were excluded from the trial. Peripheral blood for TCR sequencing was collected from all dose cohorts at baseline, on cycle 4 day 1, and on cycle 7 day 1. Samples were obtained from an open-label, multicenter, first-in-human phase I dose-escalation trial of ivuxolimab. The trial enrolled adults with locally advanced or metastatic head and neck squamous cell, hepatocellular, melanoma or renal cell carcinoma. Before TCR sequencing, CD4+ and CD8+ T cells were separately sorted from peripheral blood. Sequencing was performed on CD4+ or CD8+ T cells sorted from blood, taken in a trial of the OX40 agonist ivuxolimab. Rearrangement joined TRBV6-5 to TRBJ2-3; the D gene is unclear. The source is an adult with an advanced solid tumor such as melanoma, head and neck, liver or kidney cancer. The nucleotide sequence reads as follows: TGTGCCAGCAGCCAGGTGGCGACAGATACGCAGTATTTT. It specifies CASSQVATDTQYF.